Below, one T cell receptor beta chain is given with its context. What it binds is not known. Then a second PCR, running roughly 7 to 11 cycles, was carried out with a sample-barcoded 5' primer and a J-beta primer mix. Using its own MiXCR run on the 5' RACE reads, TCRdb lists one record per CDR3 protein. Altogether 650,000 to 800,000 distinct CDR3 sequences are present, under 45% being singletons, with the ten largest covering under 20%. The data are from a study of blood T cells in healthy people across ages. This CDR3 has 15 amino acids. Looked up from germline, CDR1 is SGHRS and CDR2 is YFSETQ. V gave up 3 bases and J gave up 0 bases; unmatched junction bases: 1. The study, taken as a whole, reports: Age showed a roughly linear inverse relationship with TCR beta diversity per million T cells.

The receptor's source is a man between 60 and 75 years old in good health. The specimen was blood. The genes are TRBV5-1 and TRBJ2-1; TRBD2 agrees at 9 bases. CDR3: CASSSSGVSYNEQFF. The DNA for the CDR3 is TGCGCCAGCAGCTCTAGCGGGGTCTCCTACAATGAGCAGTTCTTC.